This is a list of T cell receptor beta chains from one sample in a study of T cell repertoires in cytomegalovirus infection. Each CDR3 protein gets one entry after TCRdb re-called the reads with MiXCR. The sample has around 300,000 distinct CDR3 sequences; 9.5% are singletons. The sequenced material came from PBMCs. The receptors shown here come from a human donor in good health (CMV status not recorded). Some clones in this sample may be carry-over from other donors' samples. Each CDR3 is given with its conserved first and last residue. A D gene is named only where the DNA matches it firmly. Clone size is stated in some rows and not others, as once, few, many or a class when expanded.

v_call,j_call,d_call,clone_size,cdr3_nt,cdr3_aa
TRBV7-9,TRBJ2-7,NA,few,TGTGCCAGCAGTTCGTACCCCCCCTACGAGCAGTACTTC,CASSSYPPYEQYF
TRBV28,TRBJ2-3,TRBD2,many,TGTGCCAGCAGCCCCAGTTTCTTAGCGGGGAGCACAGATACGCAGTATTTT,CASSPSFLAGSTDTQYF
TRBV25-1,TRBJ2-7,NA,NA,TGTGCCAGCAGGGGGGGGCCCTACGAGCAGTACTTC,CASRGGPYEQYF
TRBV20-1,TRBJ2-5,NA,NA,TGCAGTGCACCCCGGGCCTCCGGCCAGACCCAGTACTTC,CSAPRASGQTQYF
TRBV12-3/TRBV12-4,TRBJ1-1,TRBD1,NA,TGTGCCAGCAGCGACAGGGGGCATAGGGCTGAAGCTTTCTTT,CASSDRGHRAEAFF
TRBV7-2,TRBJ1-5,NA,few,TGTGCCAGCAGCCGAGCCGGAGGAGGTCAGCCCCAGCATTTT,CASSRAGGGQPQHF
TRBV30,TRBJ1-6,TRBD1,NA,TGTGCCTGGGGCCTGGGACAGGGCAATTCACCCCTCCACTTT,CAWGLGQGNSPLHF
TRBV20-1,TRBJ1-5,TRBD1,many,TGCAGTGCCCACGGACAGGGGGGAAATCAGCCCCAGCATTTT,CSAHGQGGNQPQHF
TRBV7-6,TRBJ2-1,TRBD1,many,TGTGCCAGCAGCCCAAGGACAGGGATGAATGAGCAGTTCTTC,CASSPRTGMNEQFF
TRBV11-2,TRBJ1-5,NA,NA,TGTGCCAGCAGCTTATGGGGCGGCAATCAGCCCCAGCATTTT,CASSLWGGNQPQHF
TRBV7-9,TRBJ1-2,NA,NA,TGTGCCAGCAGCGCGGGGTTTGCTTATGGCTACACCTTC,CASSAGFAYGYTF
TRBV9,TRBJ2-3,NA,few,TGTGCCAGCAGCCAAAGAATGACATTCACAGATACGCAGTATTTT,CASSQRMTFTDTQYF
TRBV12-3/TRBV12-4,TRBJ2-7,NA,many,TGTGCCAGCAGTTCTCCCGGCAGGGGTAATTCCTACGAGCAGTACTTC,CASSSPGRGNSYEQYF
TRBV19,TRBJ1-2,NA,NA,TGTGCCAGTAGTATCGACGGGAAGGCCTATGGCTACACCTTC,CASSIDGKAYGYTF
TRBV6-1,TRBJ2-7,NA,many,TGTGCCAGCAGTGCGGTCCCATCTGGGGCCTACGAGCAGTACTTC,CASSAVPSGAYEQYF
TRBV7-2,TRBJ2-1,NA,NA,TGTGCCAGCAGCTCTACTAGGGGAAATGAGCAGTTCTTC,CASSSTRGNEQFF
TRBV14,TRBJ2-3,NA,many,TGTGCCAGCAGCCAAGATCTCGGCAGGCTAACAGATACGCAGTATTTT,CASSQDLGRLTDTQYF
TRBV12-3/TRBV12-4,TRBJ2-7,TRBD1,many,TGTGCCAGCAGTCCCTCCGGGACAGGGCCCCACGAGCAGTACTTC,CASSPSGTGPHEQYF
TRBV7-2,TRBJ1-3,NA,few,TGTGCCAGCAGCTCCTATAGCACCATATATTTT,CASSSYSTIYF
TRBV7-9,TRBJ2-7,TRBD1,many,TGTGCCAGCAGCCCTCGGACAGGGACCTACGAGCAGTACTTC,CASSPRTGTYEQYF
TRBV6-1,TRBJ1-3,NA,many,TGTGCCAGCAGCCTCGGGGCGCGAACTGGAAACACCATATATTTT,CASSLGARTGNTIYF
TRBV4-1,TRBJ1-5,NA,NA,TGCGCCAGCAGCCAAGATGGGGGGGGGGGGCCGTATCAGCCCCAGCATTTT,CASSQDGGGGPYQPQHF
TRBV27,TRBJ1-4,NA,NA,TGTGCCAGCAGTCCGATAGGGGCCAGGGACGAAAAACTGTTTTTT,CASSPIGARDEKLFF
TRBV7-2,TRBJ2-5,NA,many,TGTGCCAGCAGCTTAGTTACACAAGACCTCCAAGAGACCCAGTACTTC,CASSLVTQDLQETQYF
TRBV28,TRBJ2-1,TRBD2,few,TGTGCCAGCAGCCCTAGCGGGAACTACAATGAGCAGTTCTTC,CASSPSGNYNEQFF
TRBV5-6,TRBJ1-2,NA,many,TGTGCCAGCAGCTTGGACCCTGGGGGTGGCTATGGCTACACCTTC,CASSLDPGGGYGYTF
TRBV11-2,TRBJ2-1,TRBD2,NA,TGTGCCAGCAGCTTAGACCCCTGGCGGGAGGGTCTTTACAATGAGCAGTTCTTC,CASSLDPWREGLYNEQFF
TRBV7-2,TRBJ1-2,NA,many,TGTGCCAGCAGATCTAAGCCACCAGGAAGAGATTATGGCTACACCTTC,CASRSKPPGRDYGYTF
TRBV7-3,TRBJ2-3,NA,few,TGTGCCAGCAGCTCGAACTTGGTATCAGATACGCAGTATTTT,CASSSNLVSDTQYF
TRBV7-2,TRBJ1-2,NA,NA,TGTGCCAGCAGCTTATTGCCGGGGGACTATGGCTACACCTTC,CASSLLPGDYGYTF
TRBV7-6,TRBJ2-1,TRBD2,many,TGTGCCAGCAGCTTAGTAGCGGGAGTCTACAATGAGCAGTTCTTC,CASSLVAGVYNEQFF
TRBV7-6,TRBJ1-6,NA,many,TGTGCCAGCAGCTACAAACCCTGGGTTGATTCACCCCTCCACTTT,CASSYKPWVDSPLHF
TRBV6-6,TRBJ2-7,TRBD2,many,TGTGCCAGCACCAGTAGCGGGGCGTACGAGCAGTACTTC,CASTSSGAYEQYF
TRBV7-2,TRBJ1-1,NA,many,TGTGCCAGCAGCTTAGTTTTAGGGTTCACTGAAGCTTTCTTT,CASSLVLGFTEAFF
TRBV7-3,TRBJ1-1,NA,many,TGTGCCAGCAGCTCAATTCCAGGGGTGAACACTGAAGCTTTCTTT,CASSSIPGVNTEAFF
TRBV7-3,TRBJ2-1,TRBD2,many,TGTGCCAGCAGCTCCTTACTAGCGGATGAGCAGTTCTTC,CASSSLLADEQFF
TRBV12-3/TRBV12-4,TRBJ2-1,TRBD1,NA,TGTGCCAGCAGTTTCCTTAGGACAGGGGGCAATGAGCAGTTCTTC,CASSFLRTGGNEQFF